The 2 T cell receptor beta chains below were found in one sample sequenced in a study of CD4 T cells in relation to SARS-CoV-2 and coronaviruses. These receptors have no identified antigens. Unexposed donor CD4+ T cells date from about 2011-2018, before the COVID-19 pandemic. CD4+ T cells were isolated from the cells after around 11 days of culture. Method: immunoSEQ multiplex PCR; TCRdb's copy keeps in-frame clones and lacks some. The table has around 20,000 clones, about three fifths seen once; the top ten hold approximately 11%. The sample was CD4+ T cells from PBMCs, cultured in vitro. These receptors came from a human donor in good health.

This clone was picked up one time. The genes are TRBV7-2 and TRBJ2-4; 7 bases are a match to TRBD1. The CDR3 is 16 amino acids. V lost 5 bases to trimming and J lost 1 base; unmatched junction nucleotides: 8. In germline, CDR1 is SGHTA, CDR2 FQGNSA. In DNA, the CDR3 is TGTGCCAGCAGCGCGGACAGGATTGGGGCCAAAAACATTCAGTACTTC. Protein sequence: CASSADRIGAKNIQYF.

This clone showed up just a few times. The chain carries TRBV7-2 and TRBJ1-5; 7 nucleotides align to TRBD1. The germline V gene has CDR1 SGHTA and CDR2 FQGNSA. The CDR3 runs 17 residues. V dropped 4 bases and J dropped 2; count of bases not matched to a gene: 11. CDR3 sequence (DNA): TGTGCCAGCAGCTACTTACCCCAGGGGGGGGGCAATCAGCCCCAGCATTTT. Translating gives CASSYLPQGGGNQPQHF.